The rows below give T cell receptor beta chains drawn from one sample of a study of beta chain features in type 1 diabetes. Only in-frame clones appear in the TCRdb table, and some are missing; sequencing was by immunoSEQ multiplex PCR. Here the sample spans 310,000 or so clones, about 11% being singletons. Sequencing was done on a sample of naive CD4+ T cells from blood. These receptors came from a woman aged 25 to 39 in good health. The CDR3 runs from the conserved cysteine through the conserved F or W. The D gene is left open where the match is weak. Size is omitted from some rows. Given values are once, few, many or a class for expanded clones.

d_call: TRBD1
j_call: TRBJ2-7
v_call: TRBV6-1
clone_size: few
cdr3_aa: CASSEGRTGIRQYF
cdr3_nt: TGTGCCAGCAGTGAAGGTAGGACAGGCATTCGGCAGTACTTC

d_call: .
j_call: TRBJ2-7
v_call: TRBV28
clone_size: few
cdr3_aa: CASKGQISYEQYF
cdr3_nt: TGTGCCAGCAAAGGACAAATCTCCTACGAGCAGTACTTC

d_call: .
j_call: TRBJ2-3
v_call: TRBV9
clone_size: few
cdr3_aa: CASSVLGEATDTQYF
cdr3_nt: TGTGCCAGCAGCGTCCTAGGGGAGGCCACAGATACGCAGTATTTT

d_call: .
j_call: TRBJ1-4
v_call: TRBV7-9
clone_size: .
cdr3_aa: CASSPGLVSTNEKLFF
cdr3_nt: TGTGCCAGCAGCCCCGGTCTGGTGTCGACTAATGAAAAACTGTTTTTT

d_call: TRBD1
j_call: TRBJ2-7
v_call: TRBV6-5
clone_size: few
cdr3_aa: CASSNRDRGYEQYF
cdr3_nt: TGTGCCAGCAGTAACCGGGACAGGGGCTACGAGCAGTACTTC

d_call: .
j_call: TRBJ2-7
v_call: TRBV2
clone_size: .
cdr3_aa: CAGRRDSYEQYF
cdr3_nt: TGTGCCGGTAGGAGGGATTCCTACGAGCAGTACTTC

d_call: TRBD1
j_call: TRBJ1-4
v_call: TRBV7-9
clone_size: .
cdr3_aa: CASSLGQGQKLFF
cdr3_nt: TGTGCCAGCAGCTTAGGACAGGGGCAAAAACTGTTTTTT

d_call: .
j_call: TRBJ2-7
v_call: TRBV29-1
clone_size: few
cdr3_aa: CSAREHYEQYF
cdr3_nt: TGCAGCGCCAGGGAACACTACGAGCAGTACTTC

d_call: .
j_call: TRBJ2-2
v_call: TRBV28
clone_size: few
cdr3_aa: CATGEGGRDTGELFF
cdr3_nt: TGTGCCACCGGAGAGGGAGGCCGGGACACCGGGGAGCTGTTTTTT

d_call: TRBD2
j_call: TRBJ2-1
v_call: TRBV7-3
clone_size: .
cdr3_aa: CASSRTSGSSYNEQFF
cdr3_nt: TGTGCCAGCAGCAGGACTAGCGGGAGCTCCTACAATGAGCAGTTCTTC

d_call: TRBD2
j_call: TRBJ2-1
v_call: TRBV5-1
clone_size: .
cdr3_aa: CASSLPLAGAGNEQFF
cdr3_nt: TGCGCCAGCAGCTTGCCTCTAGCGGGAGCAGGTAATGAGCAGTTCTTC

d_call: TRBD2
j_call: TRBJ2-7
v_call: TRBV27
clone_size: few
cdr3_aa: CASSPWTSGSEQYF
cdr3_nt: TGTGCCAGCAGTCCATGGACTAGCGGGAGCGAGCAGTACTTC

d_call: .
j_call: TRBJ1-2
v_call: TRBV9
clone_size: .
cdr3_aa: CASSTGPQLQGFGGYTF
cdr3_nt: TGTGCCAGCAGCACAGGGCCGCAACTTCAGGGGTTTGGTGGCTACACCTTC

d_call: TRBD2
j_call: TRBJ2-3
v_call: TRBV18
clone_size: few
cdr3_aa: CASSALAGGPTDTQYF
cdr3_nt: TGTGCCAGCTCAGCACTAGCGGGAGGGCCAACAGATACGCAGTATTTT